Ten or more counts support the clone carrying this T cell receptor (beta chain). Antigen: not known. The record originates from a study of T-cell reconstitution after alpha-beta-depleted transplantation in children. Study-wide results and caveats: A year post-transplant, T-cell counts and diversity derived mostly from newly produced T cells. For some patients, TCRbeta diversity was high at day 60 because of recipient T cells and thymic progenitors that survived. The origin of alpha-beta T cells about two months after transplant was reportedly several hundred expanded graft clones.

The TCRbeta library incorporated unique molecular identifiers. TCRdb itself ran the PCR reads through MiXCR, one entry per CDR3 protein. The top ten clones hold 0.79% of a sample with 600,000 to 800,000 distinct CDR3 sequences, around 14% of them seen once. Germline V gene sequence: CDR1 SQVTM, CDR2 ANQGSEA. The V end lost 2 bases, the J end lost 2 bases, and 19 bases lay between the germline ends. This CDR3 has 16 residues. Sample: PBMCs, taken before TCRalphabeta/CD19-depleted stem cell transplant. The J gene is TRBJ2-7, the V gene TRBV29-1, with unresolved D. This TCR derives from a girl aged 2-10 years with congenital amegakaryocytic thrombocytopenia, due to receive a stem cell transplant. The CDR3 is CSVELYGDSLTYEQYF. DNA of the CDR3: TGCAGCGTTGAATTGTATGGGGATTCCCTAACCTACGAGCAGTACTTC.